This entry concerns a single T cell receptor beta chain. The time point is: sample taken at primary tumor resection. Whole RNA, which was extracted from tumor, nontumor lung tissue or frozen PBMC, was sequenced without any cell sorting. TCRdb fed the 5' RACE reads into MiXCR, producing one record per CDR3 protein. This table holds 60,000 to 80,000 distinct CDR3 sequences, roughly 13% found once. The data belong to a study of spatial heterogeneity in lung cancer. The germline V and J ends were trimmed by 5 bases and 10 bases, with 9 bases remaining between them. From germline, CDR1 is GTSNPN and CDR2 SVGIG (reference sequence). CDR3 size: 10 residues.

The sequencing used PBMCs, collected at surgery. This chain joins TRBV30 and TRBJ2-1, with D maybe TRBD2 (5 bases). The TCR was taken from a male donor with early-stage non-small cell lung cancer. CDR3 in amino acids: CAWGLLEQFF. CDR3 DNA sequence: TGTGCCTGGGGACTGCTGGAGCAGTTCTTC.